One sample yielded the 2 T cell receptor beta chains listed below, sequenced in a study of shared clonotypes between healthy human individuals. This table comes from immunoSEQ multiplex PCR, and its TCRdb copy is limited to in-frame clones, with some not included. This table holds about 2.4 million clones, around nine tenths found once. Sequencing was performed on naive CD4+ T cells sorted from blood. Regarding subset: CD45RA+ positively selected. The receptors come from a man aged 18 to 30 in good health.

The rearrangement links TRBV6-4 to TRBJ2-2, with 8 bases identical to TRBD2. Germline loops: CDR1 MRHNA, CDR2 SNTAGT. The CDR3 spans 14 residues. V lost 6 bases, J lost 0 bases, and 0 bases stayed unmatched. The CDR3 region is CASRRGANTGELFF. The CDR3 region has the DNA TGTGCCAGCAGGCGGGGGGCGAACACCGGGGAGCTGTTTTTT.

V and J are TRBV4-1 and TRBJ2-7, with TRBD2 matching 7 bases. From germline, CDR1 is MGHRA and CDR2 YSYEKL. The CDR3 has 16 amino acids. The ends lost 0 bases at V and 1 base at J; junction bases unmatched: 6. CDR3 sequence: CASSQETWGGSYEQYF. The CDR3 bases are TGCGCCAGCAGCCAAGAAACATGGGGGGGATCCTACGAGCAGTACTTC.